This TCR beta chain was sequenced during a study of cytomegalovirus exposure and HLA in healthy donors. Study in general: Later, an analysis reported that the 110 or so validation repertoires had used the same platform as the approximately 690 first-cohort repertoires.

This table comes from immunoSEQ multiplex PCR, and its TCRdb copy is limited to in-frame clones, with some not included. Altogether approximately 140,000 clones are present, roughly nine tenths being singletons, with the ten largest covering roughly 3%. V gave up 1 base and J gave up 7 bases; unmatched junction bases: 6. CDR3 size: 16 residues. Per the germline V gene, CDR1 is MGHRA and CDR2 is YSYEKL. A 120-subject validation cohort, separate from the approximately 700-subject first cohort, supplied the donors. Source material: PBMCs. The chain uses TRBV4-1 and TRBJ2-2, with TRBD1 matching over 10 bases. This TCR derives from a man aged 18 to 29 in good health and CMV-seronegative. CDR3 nucleotide sequence: TGCGCCAGCAGCCAAGGTGACAGGGGGCCTGTCGGGGAGCTGTTTTTT. As protein: CASSQGDRGPVGELFF.